A selection of T cell receptor beta chains follows, all from one sample in a study of PD-L1 blockade in urothelial cancer. Method: immunoSEQ multiplex PCR; TCRdb's copy keeps in-frame clones and lacks some. The data hold 41,000 or so clones, with about 79% observed a single time. The sample here was PBMCs, taken around atezolizumab (anti-PD-L1) treatment. These receptors were obtained from a man aged 60 to 69 with urothelial cancer. CDR3s include the opening cysteine and the closing phenylalanine or tryptophan. The D gene is left open where the match is weak. A clone size is listed for some rows: how often the clone was seen (once, few, many), or a class if it is expanded.

>NA|TRBJ1-5|TRBV18|TRBD1
TGTGCCAGCTCACGCGGACAGGGGGCTCTGGGCAATCAGCCCCAGCATTTT
CASSRGQGALGNQPQHF
>NA|TRBJ2-5|TRBV5-1|NA
TGCGCCAGCAGCTTGGGAGGCCAGGGGTCGGGGGAGACCCAGTACTTC
CASSLGGQGSGETQYF
>NA|TRBJ2-3|TRBV9|TRBD2
TGTGCCAGCAGCACGGAGCGGGGGACCTCTAGCACAGATACGCAGTATTTT
CASSTERGTSSTDTQYF
>NA|TRBJ2-1|TRBV5-6|NA
TGTGCCAGCAGCTCACGATTCCGGGAGACCGCAGAGAAGAATGAGCAGTTCTTC
CASSSRFRETAEKNEQFF
>NA|TRBJ2-3|TRBV28|TRBD1
TGTGCCAGCAGTGTCGGACAGGGGACAGATACGCAGTATTTT
CASSVGQGTDTQYF
>few|TRBJ1-1|TRBV5-4|NA
TGTGCCAGCAGCTATAACCGGGTCACGGTCGCTGAAGCTTTCTTT
CASSYNRVTVAEAFF
>once|TRBJ2-5|TRBV7-2|TRBD1
TGTGCCAGCAGCTTAGGGACAGGGGTAGTAGAGACCCAGTACTTC
CASSLGTGVVETQYF
>once|TRBJ2-7|TRBV28|NA
TGTGCCAGCAGTACTTTAGCGGATTACATCTACGAGCAGTACTTC
CASSTLADYIYEQYF
>few|TRBJ1-6|TRBV2|TRBD1
TGTGCCAGCAAGTACGGACAGGCCTATAATTCACCCCTCCACTTT
CASKYGQAYNSPLHF
>NA|TRBJ1-3|TRBV27|TRBD1
TGTGCCAGCAGGTCTTTGGGACAGGGGTTCTCAAACACCATATATTTT
CASRSLGQGFSNTIYF
>NA|TRBJ2-5|TRBV6-6|NA
TGTGCCAGCAGTACCAACAGACAAGAGACCCAGTACTTC
CASSTNRQETQYF
>NA|TRBJ2-5|TRBV9|TRBD1
TGTGCCAGCAGCGATCGACAGGGCGGTAGAGAGACCCAGTACTTC
CASSDRQGGRETQYF
>NA|TRBJ2-5|TRBV5-1|TRBD2
TGCGCCAGCAGCTTGGGACTAGCGGGGGCCCTTTACCAAGAGACCCAGTACTTC
CASSLGLAGALYQETQYF
>NA|TRBJ2-7|TRBV28|TRBD1
TGTGCCAGCAGTTCCTCGACAGGGTGGGACTACGAGCAGTACTTC
CASSSSTGWDYEQYF